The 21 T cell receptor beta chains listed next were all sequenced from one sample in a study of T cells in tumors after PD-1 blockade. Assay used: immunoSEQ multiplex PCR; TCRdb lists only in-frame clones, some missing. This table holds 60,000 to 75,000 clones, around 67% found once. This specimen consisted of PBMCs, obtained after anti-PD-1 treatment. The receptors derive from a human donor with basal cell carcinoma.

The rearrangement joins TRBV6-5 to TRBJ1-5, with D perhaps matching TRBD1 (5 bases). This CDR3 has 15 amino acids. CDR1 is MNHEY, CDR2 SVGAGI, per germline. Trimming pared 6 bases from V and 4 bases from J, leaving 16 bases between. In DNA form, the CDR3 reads TGTGCCAGCAGAAGCCTAAGGGGAGCAAATCAGCCCCAGCATTTT. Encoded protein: CASRSLRGANQPQHF.

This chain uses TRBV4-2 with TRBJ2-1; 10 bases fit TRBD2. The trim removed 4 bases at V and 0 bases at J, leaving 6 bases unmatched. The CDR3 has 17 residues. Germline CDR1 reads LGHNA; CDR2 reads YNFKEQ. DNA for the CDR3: TGTGCCAGCAGCCCGACTAGCGGGCGAAGCTCCTACAATGAGCAGTTCTTC. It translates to CASSPTSGRSSYNEQFF.

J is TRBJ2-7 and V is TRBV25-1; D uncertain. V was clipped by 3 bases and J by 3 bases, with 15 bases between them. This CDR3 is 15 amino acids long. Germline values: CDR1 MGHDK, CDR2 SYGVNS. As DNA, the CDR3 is TGTGCCAGCAGTGATTGGAGTTCTGGGGACTACGAGCAGTACTTC. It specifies CASSDWSSGDYEQYF.

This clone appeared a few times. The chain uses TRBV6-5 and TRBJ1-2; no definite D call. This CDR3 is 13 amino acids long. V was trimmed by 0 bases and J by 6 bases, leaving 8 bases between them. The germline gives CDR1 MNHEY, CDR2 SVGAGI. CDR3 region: CASSYSTTDGYTF. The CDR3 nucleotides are TGTGCCAGCAGTTACTCGACAACCGATGGCTACACCTTC.

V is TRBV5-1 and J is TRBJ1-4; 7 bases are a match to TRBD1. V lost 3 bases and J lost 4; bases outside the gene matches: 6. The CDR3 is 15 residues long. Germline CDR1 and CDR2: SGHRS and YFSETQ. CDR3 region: CASSWSDRDNEKLFF. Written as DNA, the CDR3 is TGCGCCAGCAGCTGGTCCGACAGGGATAATGAAAAACTGTTTTTT. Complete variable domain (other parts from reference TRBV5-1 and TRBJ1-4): KAGVTQTPRYLIKTRGQQVTLSCSPISGHRSVSWYQQTPGQGLQFLFEYFSETQRNKGNFPGRFSGRQFSNSRSEMNVSTLELGDSALYLCASSWSDRDNEKLFFGSGTQLSVL.

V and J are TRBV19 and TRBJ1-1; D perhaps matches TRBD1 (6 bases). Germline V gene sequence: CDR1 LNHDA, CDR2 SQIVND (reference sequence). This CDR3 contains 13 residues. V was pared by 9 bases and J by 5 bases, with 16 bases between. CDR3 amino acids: CASQGQDWTEAFF. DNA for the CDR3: TGTGCCAGCCAGGGGCAAGACTGGACTGAAGCTTTCTTT.

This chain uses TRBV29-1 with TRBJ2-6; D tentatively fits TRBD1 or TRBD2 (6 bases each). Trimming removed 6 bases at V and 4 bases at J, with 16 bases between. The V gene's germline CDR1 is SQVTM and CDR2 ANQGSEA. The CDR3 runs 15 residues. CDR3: CSVGGMGVGANVLTF. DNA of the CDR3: TGCAGCGTAGGGGGGATGGGCGTCGGGGCCAACGTCCTGACTTTC.

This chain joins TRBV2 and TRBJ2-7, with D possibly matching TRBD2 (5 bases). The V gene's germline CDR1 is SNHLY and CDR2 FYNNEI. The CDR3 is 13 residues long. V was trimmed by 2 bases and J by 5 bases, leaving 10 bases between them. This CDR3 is CASSESGSHEQYF. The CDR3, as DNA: TGTGCCAGCAGTGAATCGGGGAGCCACGAGCAGTACTTC.

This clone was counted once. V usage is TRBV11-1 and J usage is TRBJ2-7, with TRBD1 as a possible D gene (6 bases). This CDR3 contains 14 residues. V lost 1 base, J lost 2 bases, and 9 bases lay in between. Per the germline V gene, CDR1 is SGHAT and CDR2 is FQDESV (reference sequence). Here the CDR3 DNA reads TGTGCCAGCAGCTTAGGAGGGGGAACCTACGAGCAGTACTTC. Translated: CASSLGGGTYEQYF.

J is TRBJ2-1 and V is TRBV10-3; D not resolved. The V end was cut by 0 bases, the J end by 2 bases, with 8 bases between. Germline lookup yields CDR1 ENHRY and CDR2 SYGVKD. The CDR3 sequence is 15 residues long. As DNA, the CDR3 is TGTGCCATCAGTGAGTCTGGGATAACCTACAATGAGCAGTTCTTC. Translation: CAISESGITYNEQFF.

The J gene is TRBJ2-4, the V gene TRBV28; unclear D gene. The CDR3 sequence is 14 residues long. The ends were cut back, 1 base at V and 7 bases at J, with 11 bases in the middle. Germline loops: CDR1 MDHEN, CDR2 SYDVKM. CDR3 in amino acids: CASSLLEISNIQYF. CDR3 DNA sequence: TGTGCCAGCAGTTTATTGGAAATATCCAACATTCAGTACTTC. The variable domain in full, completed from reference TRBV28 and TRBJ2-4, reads DVKVTQSSRYLVKRTGEKVFLECVQDMDHENMFWYRQDPGLGLRLIYFSYDVKMKEKGDIPEGYSVSREKKERFSLILESASTNQTSMYLCASSLLEISNIQYFGAGTRLSVL.

CDR3 in amino acids: CASSLTGGGYTF. The CDR3 DNA follows: TGTGCCAGCAGCTTAACAGGGGGAGGCTACACCTTC. The chain joins TRBV7-9 to TRBJ1-2; 8 bases match TRBD1. The V gene end was trimmed by 2 bases and the J gene end by 8 bases; junction bases not matched to a gene: 1. The length of the CDR3 is 12 residues. The V gene's germline CDR1 is SEHNR and CDR2 FQNEAQ (reference sequence).

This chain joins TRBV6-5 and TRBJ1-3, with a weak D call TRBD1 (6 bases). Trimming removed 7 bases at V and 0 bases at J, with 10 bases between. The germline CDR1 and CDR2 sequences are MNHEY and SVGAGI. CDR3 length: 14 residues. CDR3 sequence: CASMTGASGNTIYF. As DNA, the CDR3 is TGTGCCAGCATGACGGGGGCCTCTGGAAACACCATATATTTT.

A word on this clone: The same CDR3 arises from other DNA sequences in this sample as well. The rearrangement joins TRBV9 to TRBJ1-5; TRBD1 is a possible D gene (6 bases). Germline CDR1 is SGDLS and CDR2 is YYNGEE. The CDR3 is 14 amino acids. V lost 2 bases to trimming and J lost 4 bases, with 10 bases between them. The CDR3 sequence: CASSVGGGNQPQHF. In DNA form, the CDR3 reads TGTGCCAGCAGCGTGGGGGGCGGTAATCAGCCCCAGCATTTT.

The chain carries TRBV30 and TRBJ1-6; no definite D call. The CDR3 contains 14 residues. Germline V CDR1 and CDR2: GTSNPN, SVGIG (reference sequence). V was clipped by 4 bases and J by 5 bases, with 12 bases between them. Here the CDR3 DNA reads TGTGCCTGGAAGATAAAGTCTAATAATTCACCCCTCCACTTT. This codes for CAWKIKSNNSPLHF.

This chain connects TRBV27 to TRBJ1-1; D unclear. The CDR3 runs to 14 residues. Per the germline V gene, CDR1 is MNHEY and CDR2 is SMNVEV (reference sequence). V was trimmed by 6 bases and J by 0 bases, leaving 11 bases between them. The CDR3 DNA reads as TGTGCCAGCAGCCTAAATCCACTGAACACTGAAGCTTTCTTT. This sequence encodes CASSLNPLNTEAFF.

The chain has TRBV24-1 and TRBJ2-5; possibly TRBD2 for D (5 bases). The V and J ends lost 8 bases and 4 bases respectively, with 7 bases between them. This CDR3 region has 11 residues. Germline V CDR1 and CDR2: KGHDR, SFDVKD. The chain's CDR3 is CATKRGETQYF. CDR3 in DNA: TGTGCCACCAAACGGGGAGAGACCCAGTACTTC.

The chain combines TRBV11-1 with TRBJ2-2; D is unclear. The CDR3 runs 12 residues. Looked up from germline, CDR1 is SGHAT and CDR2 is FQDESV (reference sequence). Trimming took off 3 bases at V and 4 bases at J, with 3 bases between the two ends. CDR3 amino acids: CASSFRTGELFF. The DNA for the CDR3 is TGTGCCAGCAGCTTTCGCACCGGGGAGCTGTTTTTT.

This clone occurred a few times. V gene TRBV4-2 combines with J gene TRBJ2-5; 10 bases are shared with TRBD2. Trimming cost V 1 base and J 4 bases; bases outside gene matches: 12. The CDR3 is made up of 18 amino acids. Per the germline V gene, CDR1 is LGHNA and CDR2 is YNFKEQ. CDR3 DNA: TGTGCCAGCAGCCAAGGCGAATTCAGCGGGGGGGATGTAGAGACCCAGTACTTC. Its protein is CASSQGEFSGGDVETQYF.

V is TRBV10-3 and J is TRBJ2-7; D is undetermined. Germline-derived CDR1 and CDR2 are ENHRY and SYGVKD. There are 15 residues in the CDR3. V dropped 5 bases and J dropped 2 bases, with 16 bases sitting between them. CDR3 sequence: CAISTTEIYTYEQYF. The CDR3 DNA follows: TGTGCCATCAGTACGACGGAAATTTACACCTACGAGCAGTACTTC.

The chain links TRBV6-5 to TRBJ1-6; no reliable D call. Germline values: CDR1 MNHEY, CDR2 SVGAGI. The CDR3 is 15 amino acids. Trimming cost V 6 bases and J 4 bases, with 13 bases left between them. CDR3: CASSKSVLYNSPLHF. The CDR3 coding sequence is TGTGCCAGCAGCAAATCTGTTCTTTATAATTCACCCCTCCACTTT.